The 6 T cell receptor beta chains below come from one sample, sequenced in a study of shared clonotypes between healthy human individuals. Libraries were prepared by immunoSEQ multiplex PCR; TCRdb keeps only in-frame clonotypes and omits some of them. The data contain some 1.1 million clones, about 80% of them singletons. Sequencing used memory CD4+ T cells from PBMCs. Documented subset: CD45RA-negative fraction. These receptors all come from a man in his late teens or twenties in good health. Some clones in this sample may be carry-over from other donors' samples.

J is TRBJ2-1 and V is TRBV9; 14 bases are shared with TRBD2. Germline loops: CDR1 SGDLS, CDR2 YYNGEE. The CDR3 extends over 18 amino acids. J was trimmed by 0 bases and V by 4 bases; bases with no gene match: 6. CDR3 nucleotide sequence: TGTGCCAGCAGCCCTGGACTAGCGGGAGGCCCCTCCTACAATGAGCAGTTCTTC. Protein product: CASSPGLAGGPSYNEQFF.

The J gene is TRBJ2-1, the V gene TRBV18; 7 bases fit TRBD1. From germline, CDR1 is KGHSH and CDR2 LQKENI. The J segment lost 8 bases and the V segment lost 2 bases, leaving 3 bases of the junction unmatched. This CDR3 comprises 13 residues. In DNA, the CDR3 is TGTGCCAGCTCACCAACAGGGGTGGATGAGCAGTTCTTC. Amino acids: CASSPTGVDEQFF.

This clone was counted ten times or more. The chain carries TRBV29-1 and TRBJ2-7, with D perhaps matching TRBD1 or TRBD2 (5 bases each). Germline V gene data show CDR1 as SQVTM and CDR2 as ANQGSEA. The CDR3 covers 11 residues. V was pared by 7 bases and J by 7 bases, with 14 bases between. CDR3 nucleotide sequence: TGCAGCGGCGGACAAGGAGGTGAGCAGTACTTC. Protein: CSGGQGGEQYF.

This clone was detected only once. The V and J genes are TRBV18 and TRBJ2-1; D gene unclear. The V end lost 3 bases, the J end lost 0 bases, and 9 bases lay between the germline ends. This CDR3 has 15 amino acids. Germline values: CDR1 KGHSH, CDR2 LQKENI. CDR3 sequence (DNA): TGTGCCAGCTCACCGAGCGTTAGCTCCTACAATGAGCAGTTCTTC. It codes for CASSPSVSSYNEQFF. Drawing the rest from reference TRBV18 and TRBJ2-1, the complete variable domain is NAGVMQNPRHLVRRRGQEARLRCSPMKGHSHVYWYRQLPEEGLKFMVYLQKENIIDESGMPKERFSAEFPKEGPSILRIQQVVRGDSAAYFCASSPSVSSYNEQFFGPGTRLTVL.

V gene TRBV10-1 combines with J gene TRBJ2-2, with D tentatively TRBD1 (6 bases). The CDR3 sequence is 14 residues long. Germline V lookup: CDR1 WNHNN, CDR2 SYGVQD (reference sequence). The ends were cut back, 4 bases at V and 7 bases at J, with 13 bases in the middle. CDR3: CASSVAGENGELFF. The CDR3 DNA reads TGCGCCAGCAGTGTAGCAGGGGAGAACGGGGAGCTGTTTTTT.

This chain links TRBV7-3 with TRBJ1-2; 7 bases align to TRBD1. Losses at the gene ends were 9 bases for V and 5 bases for J; bases not matched to a gene: 9. The germline CDR1 and CDR2 sequences are SGHTA and FQGTGA. The CDR3 length is 13 residues. The CDR3 loop reads CASSTGAGYGYTF. The CDR3 DNA reads TGTGCCAGTTCCACAGGGGCCGGATATGGCTACACCTTC.